The 3 T cell receptor beta chains listed next were all sequenced from one sample in a study of T cells in localized non-small cell lung cancer. The assay was immunoSEQ multiplex PCR, and TCRdb's table has in-frame clones only and misses some. The sample holds more than 15,000 clones, around nine tenths seen once. The input for sequencing was peripheral blood, taken before any cancer treatment. The receptor source for this set is a man aged 35 to 69 with stage I lung adenocarcinoma.

This rearrangement joins TRBV7-2 to TRBJ1-5; TRBD1 matches at 11 bases. With 7 bases clipped from V and 7 bases from J, the junction kept 3 bases outside the gene matches. Germline-derived CDR1 and CDR2 are SGHTA and FQGNSA. CDR3 size: 13 residues. The DNA of the CDR3 is TGTGCCAGCACCCGGGACAGGGGGCAGCCCCAGCATTTT. This sequence encodes CASTRDRGQPQHF. Using reference TRBV7-2 and TRBJ1-5 for the parts outside the CDR3, the full variable domain is GAGVSQSPSNKVTEKGKDVELRCDPISGHTALYWYRQSLGQGLEFLIYFQGNSAPDKSGLPSDRFSAERTGGSVSTLTIQRTQQEDSAVYLCASTRDRGQPQHFGDGTRLSIL.

This clone was seen a single time. The chain uses TRBV5-5 and TRBJ1-2; D is perhaps TRBD1 (6 bases). Germline CDR1 SGHKS, CDR2 YYEKEE (reference sequence). This CDR3 has 13 amino acids. V gave up 0 bases and J gave up 8 bases, with 11 bases separating them. DNA for the CDR3: TGTGCCAGCAGCTTGGCCAGGGGAGGAGGCTACACCTTC. It is translated as CASSLARGGGYTF.

The chain links TRBV15 to TRBJ1-5; D remains ambiguous. Germline V lookup: CDR1 LNHNV, CDR2 YYDKDF (reference sequence). V lost 0 bases and J 3 bases, leaving 9 bases between the germline ends. The CDR3 runs to 15 residues. CDR3 coding DNA: TGTGCCACCAGCAGAGATAGGGAGGCCAATCAGCCCCAGCATTTT. It yields the protein CATSRDREANQPQHF. The full variable domain, in which reference TRBV15 and TRBJ1-5 provide the parts outside the CDR3, is DAMVIQNPRYQVTQFGKPVTLSCSQTLNHNVMYWYQQKSSQAPKLLFHYYDKDFNNEADTPDNFQSRRPNTSFCFLDIRSPGLGDTAMYLCATSRDREANQPQHFGDGTRLSIL.